This passage covers 28 T cell receptor beta chains from one sample sequenced in a study of T cell responses to AZD1222 COVID-19 vaccine. Profiling relied on immunoSEQ multiplex PCR, and the TCRdb table lists in-frame clones only, not all of them. This table holds about 93,000 clones, approximately 89% found once. The specimen was peripheral blood, collected on day 0 of AZD1222 vaccination. The receptors stem from an adult in good health.

The chain combines TRBV4-2 with TRBJ2-7; tentative D call: TRBD1 (6 bases). The V gene's germline CDR1 is LGHNA and CDR2 YNFKEQ. The ends were cut back, 1 base at V and 3 bases at J, with 10 bases in the middle. This CDR3 has 14 residues. This CDR3 is CASSQGQTGYEQYF. The CDR3 DNA reads TGTGCCAGCAGCCAAGGGCAGACAGGCTACGAGCAGTACTTC.

V is TRBV5-1 and J is TRBJ1-1, with 11 nucleotides matching TRBD1. With 2 bases clipped from V and 5 bases from J, the junction kept 8 bases outside the gene matches. The germline V gene has CDR1 SGHRS and CDR2 YFSETQ. The CDR3 consists of 16 residues. CDR3 protein: CASSFTTGQGATEAFF. CDR3 nucleotide sequence: TGCGCCAGCAGCTTCACTACAGGACAGGGGGCGACTGAAGCTTTCTTT.

The chain joins TRBV19 to TRBJ1-5; possibly TRBD1 for D (6 bases). There are 14 residues in the CDR3. Trimming left V 3 bases short and J 7 bases short, with 13 bases between. Germline V gene lookup returns CDR1 LNHDA and CDR2 SQIVND (reference sequence). The CDR3 sequence: CASSMQQGTQPQHF. CDR3 bases: TGTGCCAGTAGTATGCAACAGGGTACCCAGCCCCAGCATTTT.

V is TRBV28 and J is TRBJ1-2; maybe TRBD1 (6 bases). Trimming left V 10 bases short and J 6 bases short, with 21 bases between. The germline CDR1 and CDR2 sequences are MDHEN and SYDVKM. The CDR3 runs to 14 residues. DNA for the CDR3: TGTGCCACCAAGCCCAGGGGCCGAGGGGATGGCTACACCTTC. Translated: CATKPRGRGDGYTF.

The chain joins TRBV24-1 to TRBJ1-3; D is unclear. The V and J ends lost 7 bases and 4 bases respectively, with 4 bases between them. The CDR3 sequence is 11 residues long. Germline lookup yields CDR1 KGHDR and CDR2 SFDVKD. The CDR3 reads CATRSGNTIYF. The CDR3 nucleotides are TGTGCCACCAGGTCGGGAAACACCATATATTTT.

The chain is built from TRBV29-1 and TRBJ2-3, with D unclear. The length of the CDR3 is 11 residues. Looked up from germline, CDR1 is SQVTM and CDR2 is ANQGSEA. Trimming cost V 4 bases and J 6 bases, with 8 bases left between them. CDR3 in amino acids: CSVGVGDTQYF. The CDR3 DNA sequence: TGCAGCGTTGGCGTCGGGGATACGCAGTATTTT.

The rearrangement links TRBV5-1 to TRBJ1-1, with D possibly TRBD1 on 6 matching bases. CDR1 and CDR2 (germline): SGHRS, YFSETQ. Deletions cut 2 bases from V and 5 bases from J, with 13 bases between. This CDR3 region has 14 residues. The CDR3 bases are TGCGCCAGCAGCTTAGCAACAGGGAGGACTGAAGCTTTCTTT. It is translated as CASSLATGRTEAFF.

The CDR3 region has the DNA TGTGCCACCAGCAGAGTTGACTTGAACACTGAAGCTTTCTTT. Translating gives CATSRVDLNTEAFF. V gene TRBV15 combines with J gene TRBJ1-1; D is undetermined. Germline V gene lookup returns CDR1 LNHNV and CDR2 YYDKDF (reference sequence). The germline V and J ends were trimmed by 1 base and 0 bases, with 6 bases remaining between them. The CDR3 totals 14 residues.

This rearrangement joins TRBV6-5 to TRBJ1-3; D call uncertain. From germline, CDR1 is MNHEY and CDR2 SVGAGI. This CDR3 is built from 15 residues. V was trimmed by 0 bases and J by 0 bases, leaving 6 bases between them. This chain's CDR3 is CASSYSRSSGNTIYF. The CDR3 DNA reads as TGTGCCAGCAGTTACTCACGCAGCTCTGGAAACACCATATATTTT.

The genes are TRBV5-1 and TRBJ2-1; tentatively, D is TRBD1 (6 bases). CDR1 SGHRS and CDR2 YFSETQ come from the germline V gene. V was cut by 0 bases and J by 5 bases, with 9 bases left in between. The CDR3 is 14 amino acids. In DNA, the CDR3 is TGCGCCAGCAGCTTGGGGGACACGAACAATGAGCAGTTCTTC. Translation gives CASSLGDTNNEQFF.

This clone was observed a few times. The CDR3 protein is CASSQASGNTIYF. For the CDR3, the DNA is TGTGCCAGCAGCCAGGCCTCTGGAAACACCATATATTTT. The chain uses TRBV14 and TRBJ1-3; D gene unclear. V was clipped by 3 bases and J by 0 bases, with 3 bases between them. The CDR3 extends over 13 amino acids. Germline V lookup: CDR1 SGHDN, CDR2 FVKESK.

Judged by abundance, this clone is medium-sized. The chain employs TRBV7-3 and TRBJ2-7; possibly TRBD1 or TRBD2 for D (7 bases each). The germline gives CDR1 SGHTA, CDR2 FQGTGA. The CDR3 runs 15 residues. V was cut by 0 bases and J by 3 bases, with 12 bases left in between. This CDR3 is CASSLTGGTVYEQYF. As DNA, the CDR3 is TGTGCCAGCAGCTTAACGGGGGGGACAGTCTACGAGCAGTACTTC.

V and J are TRBV7-9 and TRBJ1-1; D unresolved. The germline V and J ends were trimmed by 4 bases and 1 base, with 13 bases remaining between them. This CDR3 has 15 amino acids. Germline CDR1 SEHNR, CDR2 FQNEAQ (reference sequence). The CDR3 DNA reads as TGTGCCAGCAGCTACTTAGGGATTGGGAACACTGAAGCTTTCTTT. This gives the protein CASSYLGIGNTEAFF.

The CDR3 loop is CSGGDNEQFF. The CDR3 DNA is TGCAGCGGGGGGGACAATGAGCAGTTCTTC. The chain combines TRBV29-1 with TRBJ2-1, with D possibly being TRBD2 (6 bases). CDR3 length equals 10 residues. Germline V gives CDR1 SQVTM, CDR2 ANQGSEA. Deletions cut 7 bases from V and 5 bases from J, with 6 bases between.

The chain couples TRBV14 to TRBJ2-7; 8 bases agree with TRBD1. CDR1 and CDR2 (germline): SGHDN, FVKESK. With V trimmed by 4 bases and J by 7 bases, 9 bases remained unmatched. The CDR3 runs to 14 residues. The CDR3 sequence: CASSPRQGPFEQYF. DNA for the CDR3: TGTGCCAGCAGCCCTCGACAGGGGCCCTTTGAGCAGTACTTC.

The chain joins TRBV27 to TRBJ2-7; 10 bases line up with TRBD2. Trimming cost V 3 bases and J 2 bases; bases outside gene matches: 4. The CDR3 contains 15 residues. Germline V gene sequence: CDR1 MNHEY, CDR2 SMNVEV (reference sequence). CDR3 DNA sequence: TGTGCCAGCAGTTTTAGGAGCGGGAGGGCCTACGAGCAGTACTTC. The encoded protein is CASSFRSGRAYEQYF.

The CDR3 is CASSFQQGDTQYF. The CDR3 DNA reads as TGTGCCAGCAGCTTTCAGCAGGGCGATACGCAGTATTTT. The J gene is TRBJ2-3, the V gene TRBV11-3, with D perhaps TRBD1 (5 bases). This CDR3 spans 13 amino acids. The V end lost 3 bases, the J end lost 6 bases, and 10 bases lay between the germline ends. Germline V gives CDR1 SGHNT, CDR2 YENEEA.

This clone was seen just once. The chain joins TRBV9 to TRBJ2-1; no firm D call. This CDR3 contains 14 residues. The V and J ends lost 0 bases and 6 bases respectively, with 10 bases between them. Germline lookup yields CDR1 SGDLS and CDR2 YYNGEE. The CDR3 protein is CASSVEPSGNEQFF. In nucleotides, the CDR3 is TGTGCCAGCAGCGTAGAACCTAGTGGCAATGAGCAGTTCTTC.

The CDR3: CASSLLGVVGNTIYF. The CDR3 DNA reads as TGCGCCAGCAGCTTGTTAGGGGTGGTTGGAAACACCATATATTTT. The genes are TRBV5-1 and TRBJ1-3, with a possible D match to TRBD1 (5 bases). CDR3 size: 15 residues. Trimming pared 1 base from V and 3 bases from J, leaving 11 bases between. The germline V gene has CDR1 SGHRS and CDR2 YFSETQ.

This clone has a single count. V gene TRBV7-9 combines with J gene TRBJ2-7; D remains ambiguous. The CDR3 is 14 amino acids. Looked up from germline, CDR1 is SEHNR and CDR2 is FQNEAQ (reference sequence). Trimming removed 1 base from V and 0 bases from J, with 7 bases in between. The CDR3 is CASSLEGSSYEQYF. CDR3 nucleotide sequence: TGTGCCAGCAGCTTAGAGGGCAGCTCCTACGAGCAGTACTTC.

Regarding this clone: The same CDR3 arises from other DNA sequences in this sample as well. This rearrangement joins TRBV5-1 to TRBJ1-5, with 7 nucleotides matching TRBD1. In germline, CDR1 is SGHRS, CDR2 YFSETQ. V gave up 4 bases and J gave up 4 bases; unmatched junction bases: 5. The CDR3 contains 14 residues. CDR3 DNA: TGCGCCAGCAGCCCGGGACAGCCAAATCAGCCCCAGCATTTT. Amino acid sequence: CASSPGQPNQPQHF.

The chain has TRBV3-1 (or the pseudogene TRBV3-2) and TRBJ1-1, with D uncertain. CDR1 and CDR2 (germline): LGHDT, YNNKEL (reference sequence). CDR3 length equals 12 residues. V was cut by 2 bases and J by 4 bases, with 5 bases left in between. The CDR3 DNA reads TGTGCCAGCAGCCAAATGGGCACTGAAGCTTTCTTT. Translated, it gives CASSQMGTEAFF.

V and J are TRBV7-9 and TRBJ2-7; D remains unclear. Germline V lookup: CDR1 SEHNR, CDR2 FQNEAQ (reference sequence). CDR3 size: 11 residues. With 3 bases removed from V and 6 bases from J, the gap between germline ends came to 6 bases. The CDR3 DNA follows: TGTGCCAGCAGCTTCCGTGGCGAGCAGTACTTC. Protein: CASSFRGEQYF.

The genes are TRBV7-9 and TRBJ2-7; 9 bases map to TRBD1. The CDR3 contains 15 residues. Germline assignment: CDR1 SEHNR and CDR2 FQNEAQ (reference sequence). Trimming cost V 5 bases and J 0 bases; bases outside gene matches: 5. This chain's CDR3 is CASSPGTGPSYEQYF. The CDR3 coding sequence is TGTGCCAGCAGCCCGGGGACAGGGCCCTCCTACGAGCAGTACTTC.

This clone showed up just once. The chain employs TRBV6-5 and TRBJ1-5, with D uncertain. The CDR3 is made up of 13 amino acids. V was pared by 0 bases and J by 6 bases, with 6 bases between. Looked up from germline, CDR1 is MNHEY and CDR2 is SVGAGI. CDR3 region: CASSYSNGQPQHF. The CDR3 coding sequence is TGTGCCAGCAGTTACTCGAACGGTCAGCCCCAGCATTTT.

The V gene is TRBV6-1, the J gene TRBJ1-2; D unclear. The CDR3 extends over 12 amino acids. Trimming took 3 bases from V and 7 from J, leaving 9 bases between them. The germline V gene encodes CDR1 MNHNS and CDR2 SASEGT. The CDR3 nucleotides are TGTGCCAGCAGTGATTTTTGGGCTGGCTACACCTTC. Translated: CASSDFWAGYTF.

V gene TRBV15 combines with J gene TRBJ1-4; TRBD1 aligns across 11 bases. J was trimmed by 8 bases and V by 3 bases; bases with no gene match: 2. Germline-derived CDR1 and CDR2 are LNHNV and YYDKDF (reference sequence). CDR3 length: 14 residues. The CDR3 DNA reads as TGTGCCACCAGCAGCCGGACAGGGGGCGAAAAACTGTTTTTT. It yields the protein CATSSRTGGEKLFF.

The chain couples TRBV19 to TRBJ2-2; D is unresolved. The V end was cut by 10 bases, the J end by 0 bases, with 9 bases between. This CDR3 spans 13 amino acids. From germline, CDR1 is LNHDA and CDR2 SQIVND (reference sequence). The CDR3 protein is CATRPTNTGELFF. DNA for the CDR3: TGTGCCACCAGGCCTACGAACACCGGGGAGCTGTTTTTT.